The next 15 T cell receptor beta chains were all read from a single sample in a study of CD8+CD57+ T cells in acquired aplastic anemia. Profiling that covered TCR beta VDJ and CDR3 relied on genomic DNA as its template. TCRdb used MiXCR to reprocess the reads, holding one entry per CDR3 protein. This table has some 130,000 distinct CDR3 sequences, around two fifths appearing once. The sample was sorted CD4+, CD8+, or CD8+CD57+ T cells (not recorded which) from PBMCs. The receptors derive from a human donor in good health, serving as a control.

This clonotype showed up many times. The chain joins TRBV28 to TRBJ1-4; D not certain. This CDR3 contains 13 residues. Looked up from germline, CDR1 is MDHEN and CDR2 is SYDVKM. Between the trimmed V and J ends, which lost 5 bases and 0 bases, there was a span of 4 bases. The CDR3 nucleotides are TGTGCCAGCAGTCGCACAACTAATGAAAAACTGTTTTTT. Residues: CASSRTTNEKLFF.

The V and J genes are TRBV15 and TRBJ1-1; TRBD1 is a possible D gene (6 bases). Trimming removed 2 bases from V and 7 bases from J, with 17 bases in between. Germline V lookup: CDR1 LNHNV, CDR2 YYDKDF (reference sequence). This CDR3 contains 15 residues. The CDR3 is CATSRPQTGLGEAFF. The CDR3, as DNA: TGTGCCACCAGCAGACCCCAAACAGGGCTGGGTGAAGCTTTCTTT.

This clonotype was counted at least ten times. This chain links TRBV5-5 with TRBJ2-7; D possibly uses TRBD1 or TRBD2 (5 bases each). The CDR3 sequence is 16 residues long. Germline loops: CDR1 SGHKS, CDR2 YYEKEE (reference sequence). V was shortened by 5 bases and J by 4 bases, with 22 bases between the two germline ends. This chain's CDR3 is CASSPPGRPGLYEQYF. The CDR3 DNA reads TGTGCCAGCAGTCCCCCGGGACGGCCCGGGTTGTACGAGCAGTACTTC.

This rearrangement joins TRBV10-2 to TRBJ2-7; 7 bases match TRBD2. CDR3 length: 13 amino acids. Germline trimming cut 6 bases from V and 3 bases from J; bases unmatched to any gene: 5. The V gene's germline CDR1 is WSHSY and CDR2 SAAADI. Here the CDR3 DNA reads TGCGCCAGCAGCCGGGACTACAACTACGAGCAGTACTTC. Translating it yields CASSRDYNYEQYF.

This clonotype was found many times. The rearrangement joins TRBV7-2 to TRBJ1-6; D call uncertain. Deletions cut 1 base from V and 10 bases from J, with 17 bases between. Germline V CDR1 and CDR2: SGHTA, FQGNSA. The CDR3 covers 16 residues. The CDR3 DNA reads as TGTGCCAGCAGCTTAGGGGGTGGAGGTGTCAACTCACCCCTCCACTTT. As protein: CASSLGGGGVNSPLHF.

This clonotype has only a few counts. This chain joins TRBV6-1 and TRBJ2-5; D tentatively reads TRBD1 or TRBD2 (6 bases each). The CDR3 contains 18 residues. Germline CDR1 MNHNS, CDR2 SASEGT. V lost 6 bases and J 4 bases, leaving 27 bases between the germline ends. In DNA form, the CDR3 reads TGTGCCAGCAGGCAACACAGACCCTTACGGGGGCAGGGAGAGACCCAGTACTTC. It codes for CASRQHRPLRGQGETQYF.

This clonotype has only a few counts. The CDR3 does not end in the conserved phenylalanine or tryptophan, so this is likely a read error. The rearrangement links TRBV28 to TRBJ2-6, with TRBD1 matching 9 bases. Unmatched junction bases numbered 7, after V lost 8 bases and J lost 2 bases. The CDR3 is made up of 16 amino acids. CDR1 is MDHEN, CDR2 SYDVKM, per germline. CDR3 loop: CASWSRDRAGANVLTS. CDR3 bases: TGTGCCAGCTGGTCCCGGGACAGGGCTGGGGCCAACGTCCTGACTTCC.

This clonotype was counted a few times. This chain uses TRBV25-1 with TRBJ2-5; 10 nucleotides agree with TRBD1. This CDR3 is 15 amino acids long. Per germline, CDR1 MGHDK and CDR2 SYGVNS. V was clipped by 8 bases and J by 2 bases; unmatched bases: 8. This chain's CDR3 is CASDRGQQGQETQYF. The CDR3 DNA sequence: TGTGCCAGCGACAGGGGGCAGCAGGGACAAGAGACCCAGTACTTC.

The chain carries TRBV19 and TRBJ1-6; possible D gene TRBD1, 5 bases. The V end lost 1 base, the J end lost 7 bases, and 11 bases lay between the germline ends. CDR3 length: 15 residues. Germline CDR1 LNHDA, CDR2 SQIVND (reference sequence). The CDR3 region has the DNA TGTGCCAGTAGTATAGGCGTAGGGGAGAATTCACCCCTCCACTTT. Amino acid sequence: CASSIGVGENSPLHF.

The chain couples TRBV13 to TRBJ2-1; TRBD2 aligns across 15 bases. Germline V gene data show CDR1 as PRHDT and CDR2 as FYEKMQ (reference sequence). After removal of 3 bases from V and 10 bases from J, the junction contained 13 bases not matched to a gene. CDR3 length: 18 residues. CDR3 sequence: CASSFEHGLAGGLGEQFF. DNA for the CDR3: TGTGCCAGCAGCTTCGAGCATGGACTAGCGGGGGGGTTAGGCGAGCAGTTCTTC.

The chain carries TRBV2 and TRBJ1-2; D is perhaps TRBD1 (6 bases). The CDR3 sequence is 13 residues long. Germline V gives CDR1 SNHLY, CDR2 FYNNEI. V shed 6 bases and J shed 7 bases, with 15 bases lying between them. The CDR3 DNA sequence: TGTGCCAGCAGACGTGGGGGGCTCGCTGGCTACACCTTC. Its protein product is CASRRGGLAGYTF.

The chain combines TRBV10-3 with TRBJ1-5; D perhaps matches TRBD1 (5 bases). V shed 2 bases and J shed 1 base, with 9 bases lying between them. Germline CDR1 ENHRY, CDR2 SYGVKD. The CDR3 contains 15 residues. Written as DNA, the CDR3 is TGTGCCATCAGTGAGGGACATCCAAGCAATCAGCCCCAGCATTTT. Protein sequence: CAISEGHPSNQPQHF.

The chain recombines TRBV15 with TRBJ2-7; TRBD1 or TRBD2 may be the D gene (5 bases each). This CDR3 is built from 15 residues. Trimming took 0 bases from V and 6 from J, leaving 15 bases between them. CDR1 is LNHNV, CDR2 YYDKDF, per germline (reference sequence). The CDR3 spells CATSRDGRELREQYF. The CDR3 DNA is TGTGCCACCAGCAGAGATGGCAGGGAGCTGCGCGAGCAGTACTTC.

This clonotype was picked up a small number of times. The chain carries TRBV3-1 and TRBJ1-6; TRBD1 might be the D (6 bases). The germline V gene encodes CDR1 LGHDT and CDR2 YNNKEL (reference sequence). CDR3 size: 18 residues. With 3 bases removed from V and 0 bases from J, the gap between germline ends came to 15 bases. The CDR3 bases are TGTGCCAGCAGCCAGAGAGGACAGAGGAGCTCCTATAATTCACCCCTCCACTTT. The encoded protein is CASSQRGQRSSYNSPLHF.

This clonotype has ten or more counts. CDR3: CSARDYRTETDTQYF. CDR3 DNA: TGCAGTGCTAGAGATTATCGGACAGAGACAGATACGCAGTATTTT. The gene calls are TRBV20-1 and TRBJ2-3, with a possible D match to TRBD1 (6 bases). Germline-derived CDR1 and CDR2 are DFQATT and SNEGSKA (reference sequence). Trimming left V 0 bases short and J 3 bases short, with 13 bases between. This CDR3 has 15 amino acids.